This is a list of T cell receptor beta chains from one sample in a study of CD8 T cells in ankylosing spondylitis. TCRdb itself ran the 5' RACE reads through MiXCR, one entry per CDR3 protein. The table includes approximately 300,000 distinct CDR3 sequences, around 20% detected once. The sequenced sample consisted of blood, either unsorted or a sorted T cell fraction (not recorded which). The receptor set was obtained from a female donor with ankylosing spondylitis or in good health (not recorded which). Both conserved end residues are part of each CDR3. Each record gives: J gene, V gene, clone size, D gene, CDR3 protein, CDR3 DNA. The D gene is left open where the match is weak. Clone size appears in some rows only: once, few, many, or a class for an expanded clone.

>TRBJ2-7|TRBV10-3|few|-
CAISEPVGGSHEQYF
TGTGCCATCAGTGAACCGGTCGGGGGAAGCCACGAGCAGTACTTC
>TRBJ2-1|TRBV20-1|-|-
CSAGTWVNEQFF
TGCAGTGCCGGGACTTGGGTAAATGAGCAGTTCTTC
>TRBJ2-3|TRBV12-3/TRBV12-4|-|-
CASESPLSSTDTQYF
TGTGCCAGTGAGTCCCCCCTAAGCAGCACAGATACGCAGTATTTT
>TRBJ2-1|TRBV2|few|-
CASGSSASSYNEQFF
TGTGCCAGCGGATCTAGCGCATCCTCCTACAATGAGCAGTTCTTC
>TRBJ1-1|TRBV20-1|-|-
CSVFEDPAEAFF
TGCAGTGTCTTCGAAGACCCGGCTGAAGCTTTCTTT
>TRBJ2-7|TRBV6-2/TRBV6-3|-|-
CASCQFSGTYEQYF
TGTGCCAGCTGTCAATTTAGCGGTACCTACGAGCAGTACTTC
>TRBJ2-3|TRBV7-9|few|-
CASSRGLSTDTQYF
TGTGCCAGCAGCCGCGGTCTCAGCACAGATACGCAGTATTTT
>TRBJ1-4|TRBV12-5|few|-
CASGLAGIPGELFF
TGTGCTAGTGGTTTGGCAGGGATCCCTGGGGAACTGTTTTTT
>TRBJ2-3|TRBV10-2|few|-
CASRGGTRDTQYF
TGCGCCAGCAGGGGGGGAACTAGGGATACGCAGTATTTT
>TRBJ2-5|TRBV20-1|few|-
CSARAQAETQYF
TGCAGTGCTAGAGCCCAAGCGGAGACCCAGTACTTC
>TRBJ1-1|TRBV28|many|-
CASSLGQATEAFF
TGTGCCAGCAGCCTGGGGCAGGCGACTGAAGCTTTCTTT
>TRBJ2-2|TRBV20-1|-|TRBD2
CSAPGLAGVETGELFF
TGCAGTGCTCCCGGACTAGCGGGAGTAGAAACCGGGGAGCTGTTTTTT
>TRBJ2-4|TRBV14|-|TRBD2
CASSLPGGNIQYF
TGTGCCAGCAGCCTTCCGGGGGGGAACATTCAGTACTTC
>TRBJ2-4|TRBV12-3/TRBV12-4|-|-
CASSEPGGLAKNIQYF
TGTGCCAGCAGTGAACCAGGGGGGTTGGCCAAAAACATTCAGTACTTC
>TRBJ2-3|TRBV2|-|-
CSQIGQKTDTQYF
TGTTCTCAGATTGGACAGAAGACAGATACGCAGTATTTT
>TRBJ1-1|TRBV29-1|many|-
CSTRTAGTEAFF
TGCAGCACACGGACGGCGGGCACTGAAGCTTTCTTT
>TRBJ2-3|TRBV6-1|-|TRBD2
CASSRGLAGDTQYF
TGTGCCAGCAGTCGGGGACTAGCGGGAGATACGCAGTATTTT
>TRBJ2-5|TRBV7-2|few|-
CASSEGDLRETQYF
TGTGCCAGCAGCGAAGGGGACTTGAGAGAGACCCAGTACTTC
>TRBJ2-2|TRBV12-3/TRBV12-4|-|TRBD2
CASSSTLLAGGWDTGELFF
TGTGCCAGCAGTTCCACCCTACTAGCGGGAGGGTGGGACACCGGGGAGCTGTTTTTT
>TRBJ2-1|TRBV24-1|few|-
CATSDSVGLYNEQFF
TGTGCCACCAGTGATAGTGTTGGGCTCTACAATGAGCAGTTCTTC
>TRBJ2-2|TRBV24-1|-|TRBD2
CATSATYGRELLF
TGTGCCACCAGTGCCACCTATGGGCGGGAGCTGCTTTTT
>TRBJ2-7|TRBV21-1|-|-
CASGIEGGTQGQYF
TGTGCCAGCGGGATAGAAGGCGGGACGCAAGGGCAGTACTTC
>TRBJ1-2|TRBV20-1|few|-
CSARTGAGVGGYTF
TGCAGTGCTAGGACTGGGGCAGGGGTGGGTGGCTACACCTTC
>TRBJ1-6|TRBV15|many|-
CATSREGDSPLHF
TGTGCCACCAGCAGGGAGGGGGACTCACCCCTCCACTTT
>TRBJ2-7|TRBV29-1|many|TRBD2
CSVLKRSGSNYEQYF
TGCAGCGTTTTAAAACGTAGCGGGAGTAACTACGAGCAGTACTTC
>TRBJ1-1|TRBV5-1|-|-
CASFLSQGSTEAFF
TGCGCCAGCTTTCTGTCCCAGGGCTCCACTGAAGCTTTCTTT
>TRBJ2-5|TRBV2|-|-
CASSENRVRETQYF
TGTGCCAGCAGTGAAAACAGGGTGAGAGAGACCCAGTACTTC
>TRBJ2-3|TRBV10-3|few|TRBD2
CAIREREGEDTQYF
TGTGCCATCAGGGAGCGGGAGGGCGAAGATACGCAGTATTTT
>TRBJ2-3|TRBV7-3|-|-
CASSFGKGDTQYF
TGTGCCAGCAGCTTTGGGAAAGGGGATACGCAGTATTTT
>TRBJ2-2|TRBV7-2|few|-
CASSLPISGELFF
TGTGCCAGCAGCTTACCAATTTCCGGGGAGCTGTTTTTT
>TRBJ2-6|TRBV12-3/TRBV12-4|-|-
CASRGSGSGANVLTF
TGTGCCAGCCGGGGAAGTGGGTCTGGGGCCAACGTCCTGACTTTC
>TRBJ2-3|TRBV20-1|-|-
CSARDPRDSWGTDTQYF
TGCAGTGCTAGAGATCCCAGGGACTCCTGGGGCACAGATACGCAGTATTTT
>TRBJ2-1|TRBV20-1|few|TRBD2
CSAHGRQAYNEQFF
TGCAGTGCTCACGGGAGGCAAGCGTACAATGAGCAGTTCTTC
>TRBJ2-5|TRBV10-3|few|-
CAAGPGETQYF
TGTGCCGCCGGACCCGGAGAGACCCAGTACTTC
>TRBJ2-7|TRBV15|-|-
CATSRFRGATYEQYF
TGTGCCACCAGCAGATTCAGGGGGGCCACCTACGAGCAGTACTTC
>TRBJ2-5|TRBV29-1|many|-
CSVVSGGGRETQYF
TGCAGCGTTGTTTCCGGGGGTGGACGAGAGACCCAGTACTTC
>TRBJ1-1|TRBV3-1|few|TRBD1
CASSPSGGEAFF
TGTGCCAGCAGCCCGTCAGGGGGGGAAGCTTTCTTT
>TRBJ2-1|TRBV12-3/TRBV12-4|many|TRBD1
CASSGQGSYNEQFF
TGTGCCAGCAGTGGACAGGGTTCCTACAATGAGCAGTTCTTC
>TRBJ2-1|TRBV11-1|-|TRBD2
CASKLDGLAGSVSSYNEQFF
TGTGCCAGCAAACTAGATGGACTAGCGGGGTCGGTGAGCTCCTACAATGAGCAGTTCTTC
>TRBJ2-1|TRBV19|-|TRBD1
CASGPGQGGGHSQFF
TGTGCCAGTGGACCGGGACAGGGGGGAGGCCACAGCCAGTTCTTC
>TRBJ2-3|TRBV6-2/TRBV6-3|-|-
CASSYSKGTQYF
TGTGCCAGCAGTTACTCGAAGGGTACGCAGTATTTT
>TRBJ1-3|TRBV30|few|-
CAWAVRKGGNTIYF
TGTGCCTGGGCCGTACGTAAGGGTGGAAACACCATATATTTT
>TRBJ1-6|TRBV2|few|-
CASSEQGNSPLHF
TGTGCCAGCAGTGAACAGGGGAATTCACCCCTCCATTTT
>TRBJ2-7|TRBV6-5|few|-
CASSDGYEQYF
TGTGCCAGCAGTGACGGCTACGAGCAGTACTTC
>TRBJ2-7|TRBV12-3/TRBV12-4|-|-
CASSFRGLSYEQYF
TGTGCCAGCAGTTTCCGGGGACTGTCCTACGAGCAGTACTTC
>TRBJ2-7|TRBV5-1|-|TRBD2
CASGTSGSSYEQYF
TGCGCCAGCGGGACTAGCGGCAGCTCCTACGAGCAGTACTTC
>TRBJ2-3|TRBV20-1|-|-
CSARDIQRRSTDTQYF
TGCAGTGCTAGAGATATACAGCGGAGAAGCACAGATACGCAGTATTTT
>TRBJ2-7|TRBV5-4|-|TRBD1
CASTRQGAWEQYF
TGTGCCAGCACCCGACAGGGGGCCTGGGAGCAGTACTTC
>TRBJ2-4|TRBV7-6|-|-
CASSLRPLSLAKNIQYF
TGTGCCAGCAGCTTACGACCTCTCTCGCTAGCCAAAAACATTCAGTACTTC
>TRBJ2-1|TRBV7-2|-|-
CASSLRASRFGEQFF
TGTGCCAGCAGCTTACGGGCTAGTAGATTTGGTGAGCAGTTCTTC
>TRBJ1-4|TRBV5-1|-|-
CASRGRFATNEKLFF
TGCGCCAGCAGGGGTCGCTTTGCAACTAATGAAAAACTGTTTTTT
>TRBJ2-7|TRBV5-1|few|-
CASRESGYEQYF
TGCGCCAGCAGGGAGTCGGGGTACGAGCAGTACTTC
>TRBJ2-7|TRBV20-1|-|TRBD2
CSAQSAEGLAGYEQYF
TGCAGTGCTCAGAGCGCTGAGGGACTAGCGGGTTACGAGCAGTACTTC
>TRBJ2-7|TRBV7-2|few|-
CASSFTLGPPYEQYF
TGTGCCAGCAGCTTTACCCTCGGGCCGCCCTACGAGCAGTACTTC